Listed here is a single T cell receptor (beta chain). Per the germline V gene, CDR1 is DFQATT and CDR2 is SNEGSKA (reference sequence). V was trimmed by 4 bases and J by 0 bases, leaving 13 bases between them. The length of the CDR3 is 15 residues. It was roughly 10 milliliters of peripheral blood that were drawn from each donor. Extraction yielded at least 6 micrograms of total RNA per sample. These data belong to a study of blood T cells in healthy people across ages. Study-level background: There was about one barcoded beta molecule captured by template switching per two T cells.

PCR was performed a second time for about 6 to 12 cycles using a sample-barcoded 5' primer and a J-beta primer mix. Via MiXCR, TCRdb re-called the 5' RACE reads, giving one row per CDR3 protein. Counted here are around 670,000 distinct CDR3 sequences, about 30% occurring once; the ten biggest clones make up more than 15%. This sequence originates from a woman at least 80 years old in good health. The gene calls are TRBV20-1 and TRBJ2-1, with a tentative D call TRBD1 (5 bases). The sample taken for sequencing was blood. The CDR3 protein is CSANTLQGSYNEQFF. CDR3 in DNA: TGCAGTGCTAATACTCTGCAGGGCTCCTACAATGAGCAGTTCTTC.